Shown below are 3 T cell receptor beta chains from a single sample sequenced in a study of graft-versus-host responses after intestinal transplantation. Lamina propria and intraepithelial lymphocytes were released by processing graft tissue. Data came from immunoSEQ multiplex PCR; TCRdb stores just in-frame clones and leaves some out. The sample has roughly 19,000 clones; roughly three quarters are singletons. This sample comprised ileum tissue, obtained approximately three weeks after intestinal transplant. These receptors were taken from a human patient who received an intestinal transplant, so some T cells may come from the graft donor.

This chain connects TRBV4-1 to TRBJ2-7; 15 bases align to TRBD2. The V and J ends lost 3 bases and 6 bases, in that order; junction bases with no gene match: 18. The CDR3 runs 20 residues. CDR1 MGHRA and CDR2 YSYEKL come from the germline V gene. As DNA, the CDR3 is TGCGCCAGCAGCCACCCCCCGCCCGGGACTAGCGGGGGGACCGACGGCGAGCAGTACTTC. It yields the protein CASSHPPPGTSGGTDGEQYF.

As DNA, the CDR3 is TGTGCCAGCAGTGCTTGGGGGACACGTAATGAGCAGTTCTTC. Its translation is CASSAWGTRNEQFF. This rearrangement joins TRBV2 to TRBJ2-1, with D maybe TRBD1 (6 bases). The CDR3 runs to 14 residues. Germline CDR1 reads SNHLY; CDR2 reads FYNNEI. The V and J ends lost 4 bases and 7 bases respectively, with 14 bases between them.

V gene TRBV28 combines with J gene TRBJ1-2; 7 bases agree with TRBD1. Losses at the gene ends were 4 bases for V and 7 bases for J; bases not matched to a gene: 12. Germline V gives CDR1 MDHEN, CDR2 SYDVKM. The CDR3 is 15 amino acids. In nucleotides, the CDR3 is TGTGCCAGCAGTTCATACCGGACAGGTTCCTTTGGCTACACCTTC. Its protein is CASSSYRTGSFGYTF.